A selection of T cell receptor beta chains follows, all from one sample in a study of OX40 agonist ivuxolimab in advanced cancers. The data were produced by immunoSEQ multiplex PCR, yet TCRdb's version contains in-frame clones alone and is incomplete. The sample includes 10,000 or so clones, 70% of them seen just once. Here the sequenced sample was CD4+ or CD8+ T cells sorted from blood, taken in a trial of the OX40 agonist ivuxolimab. All receptors come from an adult with an advanced solid tumor such as melanoma, head and neck, liver or kidney cancer. Each CDR3 is given with its conserved first and last residue. The D gene is left open where the match is weak. The listing skips clone size in some rows; elsewhere it reads once, few, many or a size class.

>-|-|TRBJ2-1|TRBV19
TGTGCCAGTTCCCGGGACCACAATGAGCAGTTCTTC
CASSRDHNEQFF
>-|-|TRBJ2-2|TRBV6-6
TGTGCCAGCAGTTACGGGGTCAGATATACCGGGGAGCTGTTTTTT
CASSYGVRYTGELFF
>-|medium-sized|TRBJ2-4|TRBV6-4
TGTGCCAGCAGTGACGTTTTTGGCCCGCTAGCCAAAAACATTCAGTACTTC
CASSDVFGPLAKNIQYF
>-|-|TRBJ1-1|TRBV2
TGTGCCACCCAAACCTGGTTGGGCGTTGAAGCTTTCTTT
CATQTWLGVEAFF
>TRBD1|-|TRBJ1-3|TRBV29-1
TGTAGCGTTGGGGACAGGTACTCTGGAAACACCATATATTTT
CSVGDRYSGNTIYF
>-|-|TRBJ2-6|TRBV15
TGTGCCACCAGCCATGGGAAAAGGTGTGACCAAAGTCGGGCCAACGTCCTGACTTTC
CATSHGKRCDQSRANVLTF
>TRBD2|-|TRBJ2-1|TRBV5-1
TGCGCCAGCAGCTTGGGTTGGCGGGAGGTAGATGAGCAGTTCTTC
CASSLGWREVDEQFF
>-|-|TRBJ2-3|TRBV7-9
TGTGCCAGCACCCTAGCCAACGGACACGACACAGATACGCAGTATTTT
CASTLANGHDTDTQYF
>TRBD1|-|TRBJ2-1|TRBV6-5
TGTGCCAGCAGGAACGGACAGGGCTCCTACAATGAGCAGTTCTTC
CASRNGQGSYNEQFF
>-|-|TRBJ2-2|TRBV5-4
TGTGCCAGCAGGATTATGGGGACCGGGGAGCTGTTTTTT
CASRIMGTGELFF
>-|-|TRBJ2-3|TRBV5-1
TGCGCCAGCAGCGTCCTAGAAGTTTCCACAGATACGCAGTATTTT
CASSVLEVSTDTQYF
>-|-|TRBJ2-7|TRBV6-5
TGTGCCAGCAGTGAAGTTGGCTCTTCCCACGAGCAGTACTTC
CASSEVGSSHEQYF
>-|-|TRBJ2-7|TRBV27
TGTGCCAGCAGTTTAAGACCCCTGGGGTACGAGCAGTACTTC
CASSLRPLGYEQYF
>-|-|TRBJ2-7|TRBV5-4
TGTGCCAGCAGCCCTCCAGGGGCCAGACCCTACGAGCAGTACTTC
CASSPPGARPYEQYF
>-|-|TRBJ2-7|TRBV4-2
TGTGCCAGCAGCCTTAACCCAGGCTACGAGCAGTACTTC
CASSLNPGYEQYF
>TRBD2|-|TRBJ2-1|TRBV4-1
TGCGCCAGCAGCCAAGAACGACTAGCGGGACGGTATGAGCAGTTCTTC
CASSQERLAGRYEQFF
>TRBD1|-|TRBJ2-1|TRBV5-1
TGCGCCTCGGGACAGGCGTCCTACAATGAGCAGTTCTTC
CASGQASYNEQFF
>-|-|TRBJ2-7|TRBV19
TGTGCCAGTAAGGCAGGGCGCGAGCAGTACTTC
CASKAGREQYF
>-|medium-sized|TRBJ1-1|TRBV7-2
TGTGCCAGCACCTTATTATTGACAGCCGCTTGGCCTGAAGCTTTCTTT
CASTLLLTAAWPEAFF
>-|-|TRBJ2-3|TRBV2
TGTGCCAGCACCCCCTTTAGCGCCACAGATACGCAGTATTTT
CASTPFSATDTQYF
>-|-|TRBJ1-2|TRBV30
TGTGCCTGGAGTCCGGTGGCCAACTATGGCTACACCTTC
CAWSPVANYGYTF
>-|-|TRBJ1-1|TRBV6-5
TGTGCCAGCAGTTCAGCGAACACTGAAGCTTTCTTT
CASSSANTEAFF
>TRBD2|-|TRBJ2-5|TRBV9
TGTGCCAGCAGCGTAGCCGACGGGACTATAGAGCCCCAGTACTTC
CASSVADGTIEPQYF
>-|once|TRBJ2-7|TRBV5-1
TGCGCCAGCAGCTGGGGGACCCAATCCTACGAGCAGTACTTC
CASSWGTQSYEQYF
>TRBD2|few|TRBJ2-2|TRBV5-8
TGTGCCAGCAGCTTGGCTCCTAGCGGGGGCCCCCACACCGGGGAGCTGTTTTTT
CASSLAPSGGPHTGELFF
>-|few|TRBJ2-2|TRBV27
TGTGCCAGCAGTTTATTAGGGCCCCACACCGGGGAGCTGTTTTTT
CASSLLGPHTGELFF
>-|-|TRBJ2-3|TRBV5-1
TGCGCCAGCAGCTTGGGTGGGACCCGCACAGATACGCAGTATTTT
CASSLGGTRTDTQYF
>-|-|TRBJ1-1|TRBV6-5
TGTGCCAGCAGTTACGCGGGGGTGACTGAAGCTTTCTTT
CASSYAGVTEAFF
>-|-|TRBJ1-2|TRBV10-1
TGCGCCAGGAAGGACAGTTCTAACTATGGCTACACCTTC
CARKDSSNYGYTF
>-|once|TRBJ2-2|TRBV19
TGTGCCAGTACCCCCTCCTCCCGTGGCGGGGAGCTGTTTTTT
CASTPSSRGGELFF
>-|-|TRBJ2-3|TRBV5-1
TGCGCCAGCAGCTGGACAAACAGCGCAGATACGCAGTATTTT
CASSWTNSADTQYF
>-|-|TRBJ2-7|TRBV14
TGTGCCAGCAGCCTCCCGAGGTGGGGACACGAGCAGTACTTC
CASSLPRWGHEQYF
>TRBD1|-|TRBJ1-2|TRBV5-4
TGTGCCAGCAGCTTGATGGGACAGGAATTGAAGGGCTACACCTTC
CASSLMGQELKGYTF
>-|-|TRBJ2-7|TRBV28
TGTGCCAGCAGTTTGGGCAGCTCCTACGAGCAGTACTTC
CASSLGSSYEQYF
>-|-|TRBJ2-2|TRBV19
TGTGCCAGTAGTATTTACGGCAGGGAAAATCCCGGGGAGCTGTTTTTT
CASSIYGRENPGELFF
>-|few|TRBJ1-6|TRBV7-9
TGTGCCAGCAAACAGGGTAATTCACCCCTCCACTTT
CASKQGNSPLHF
>-|-|TRBJ1-2|TRBV5-1
TGCGCCAGCAGCTTGGGAGCTAACTATGGCTACACCTTC
CASSLGANYGYTF
>TRBD1|medium-sized|TRBJ1-1|TRBV27
TGTGCCAGCAGTTTACTCGGACAGGGGGGCACTGAAGCTTTCTTT
CASSLLGQGGTEAFF
>TRBD2|-|TRBJ2-1|TRBV29-1
TGCAGTTCTGGGGGGGAGGGCCAGAATGAGCAGTTCTTC
CSSGGEGQNEQFF